A single sample gave rise to the 9 T cell receptor beta chains below, sequenced in a study of blood T cell repertoires in COVID-19. Sequencing was performed with immunoSEQ multiplex PCR; in TCRdb, only in-frame clones are kept and a portion is missing. The sample yields a few hundred thousand clones, approximately 81% seen once. The sequencing input was peripheral blood. The receptors here all came from an elderly woman with COVID-19, enrolled during active disease.

This clone was seen more than once but under ten times. V gene TRBV28 combines with J gene TRBJ1-6; TRBD1 aligns across 7 bases. The J segment lost 9 bases and the V segment lost 5 bases, leaving 16 bases of the junction unmatched. This CDR3 spans 17 amino acids. Germline-derived CDR1 and CDR2 are MDHEN and SYDVKM. This CDR3 is CASSPSTGTASGSPLHF. The CDR3 coding sequence is TGTGCCAGCAGTCCTTCGACAGGGACGGCATCGGGTTCACCCCTCCACTTT.

This clone was detected only a few times. J is TRBJ1-1 and V is TRBV12-3 or TRBV12-4; D possibly corresponds to TRBD1 (5 bases). The CDR3 runs 12 residues. The V gene lost 4 bases and the J gene lost 8 bases, with 11 bases spanning the gap. CDR3 sequence reads: CASSSRGAEAFF. The CDR3 bases are TGTGCCAGCAGTTCACGTGGGGCCGAAGCTTTCTTT.

The rearrangement links TRBV28 to TRBJ2-2; 9 nucleotides line up with TRBD1. CDR1 and CDR2 from the germline V gene are MDHEN and SYDVKM. The CDR3 contains 15 residues. V dropped 8 bases and J dropped 5; count of bases not matched to a gene: 9. The CDR3 coding sequence is TGTGCCAGCGGCCAGTACAGGGGGCCGACCGGGGAGCTGTTTTTT. As protein: CASGQYRGPTGELFF.

The V gene is TRBV7-2, the J gene TRBJ2-6; tentative D call: TRBD1 (6 bases). This CDR3 spans 16 amino acids. The ends were cut back, 5 bases at V and 4 bases at J, with 15 bases in the middle. From germline, CDR1 is SGHTA and CDR2 FQGNSA. The CDR3 DNA is TGTGCCAGCAGCGGACGAACAGGGACCGGGGCCAACGTCCTGACTTTC. This gives the protein CASSGRTGTGANVLTF.

The V call is TRBV5-6, the J call TRBJ2-3, with 7 bases identical to TRBD1. Germline values: CDR1 SGHDT, CDR2 YYEEEE. The V gene end was trimmed by 5 bases and the J gene end by 0 bases; junction bases not matched to a gene: 3. The CDR3 runs 14 residues. CDR3 nucleotides: TGTGCCAGCAGTCAGGGGGTGAGCACAGATACGCAGTATTTT. Translation: CASSQGVSTDTQYF.

The chain couples TRBV5-8 to TRBJ1-2; 9 nucleotides agree with TRBD1. The CDR3 extends over 14 amino acids. Germline loops: CDR1 SGHTS, CDR2 YDEGEE. V was pared by 4 bases and J by 2 bases, with 3 bases of the junction left unmatched. This chain's CDR3 is CASSPGQGNYGYTF. The CDR3 DNA is TGTGCCAGCAGCCCAGGACAGGGGAACTATGGCTACACCTTC.

This clone has just one count. The V gene is TRBV3-1 (or the pseudogene TRBV3-2), the J gene TRBJ1-4; D not resolved. Trimming shortened V by 1 base and J by 11 bases, and 14 bases separated the two germline ends. Germline CDR1 and CDR2: LGHDT and YNNKEL (reference sequence). The CDR3 runs to 14 residues. CDR3 protein: CASSQGPPVLKLFF. CDR3 nucleotides: TGTGCCAGCAGCCAAGGGCCCCCCGTCCTCAAACTGTTTTTT.

This rearrangement joins TRBV10-3 to TRBJ2-5; D is undetermined. The germline V gene has CDR1 ENHRY and CDR2 SYGVKD. This CDR3 spans 15 amino acids. Trimming pared 2 bases from V and 1 base from J, leaving 11 bases between. The CDR3 loop is CAISEGQNPQETQYF. The DNA for the CDR3 is TGTGCCATCAGTGAGGGGCAGAACCCCCAAGAGACCCAGTACTTC.

The chain combines TRBV4-1 with TRBJ2-5; 12 nucleotides agree with TRBD2. Looked up from germline, CDR1 is MGHRA and CDR2 is YSYEKL. V gave up 4 bases and J gave up 4 bases; unmatched junction bases: 13. The CDR3 has 18 amino acids. The CDR3 here is CASSPLGLAGSPGETQYF. The CDR3 region has the DNA TGCGCCAGCAGCCCCCTAGGACTAGCGGGGAGCCCTGGAGAGACCCAGTACTTC.